The 28 T cell receptor beta chains reported below all come from one sample, sequenced in a study of T cells in lung cancer brain metastases. TCRdb keeps only in-frame clones here, not all; method: immunoSEQ multiplex PCR. The data contain more than 4,500 clones, approximately 85% of them seen just once; the ten biggest clones take up roughly 2.3%. The sequencing sample was made of tumor tissue from the primary lung tumor. The receptors shown here come from a man in his fifties with non-small cell lung cancer.

The V call is TRBV11-1, the J call TRBJ2-6; 7 nucleotides align to TRBD1. Losses at the gene ends were 5 bases for V and 0 bases for J; bases not matched to a gene: 7. The germline gives CDR1 SGHAT, CDR2 FQDESV (reference sequence). The CDR3 runs 17 residues. The CDR3 spells CASSPGTEHSGANVLTF. The CDR3, as DNA: TGTGCCAGCAGCCCCGGGACAGAGCACTCTGGGGCCAACGTCCTGACTTTC. Drawing the rest from reference TRBV11-1 and TRBJ2-6, the complete variable domain is EAEVAQSPRYKITEKSQAVAFWCDPISGHATLYWYRQILGQGPELLVQFQDESVVDDSQLPKDRFSAERLKGVDSTLKIQPAELGDSAMYLCASSPGTEHSGANVLTFGAGSRLTVL.

This clone has just one count. One end of the junction varies from germline; a read error may be responsible. The gene calls are TRBV4-1 and TRBJ1-6; D is unresolved. Germline V CDR1 and CDR2: MGHRA, YSYEKL. CDR3 length equals 13 residues. The CDR3, as DNA: TGCGCCAGTAGCCAAGATTGGAGTTCACCCCTCCACTTT. This translates into CASSQDWSSPLHF.

The chain recombines TRBV11-1 with TRBJ2-1; D might be TRBD1 or TRBD2, each matching 5 bases. V was shortened by 1 base and J by 9 bases, with 16 bases between the two germline ends. The CDR3 consists of 15 residues. The germline V gene has CDR1 SGHAT and CDR2 FQDESV (reference sequence). In DNA form, the CDR3 reads TGTGCCAGCAGCTTAGTATGGGGACCTGAGGGTGAGCAGTTCTTC. Amino acids: CASSLVWGPEGEQFF.

Points on this clone: An end of the junction does not agree with germline; a read error may underlie this. The chain uses TRBV20-1 and TRBJ1-1; D ambiguous. Germline V lookup: CDR1 DFQATT, CDR2 SNEGSKA (reference sequence). This CDR3 has 11 residues. CDR3 nucleotide sequence: TGCAGTGCTAGATACTCGGGCCTTAGGCTCTTT. It is translated as CSARYSGLRLF.

The table lists this clone with a few counts. The chain has TRBV29-1 and TRBJ1-4; D gene unclear. The CDR3 consists of 13 residues. Trimming removed 6 bases at V and 1 base at J, with 9 bases between. Germline V gene lookup returns CDR1 SQVTM and CDR2 ANQGSEA. CDR3 residues: CSVGYRTNEKLFF. The CDR3 region has the DNA TGCAGCGTCGGTTACAGAACTAATGAAAAACTGTTTTTT.

The sample holds one count of this clone. The rearrangement joins TRBV9 to TRBJ1-6; D may be TRBD1 (5 bases). CDR1 SGDLS and CDR2 YYNGEE come from the germline V gene. Trimming removed 4 bases from V and 1 base from J, with 15 bases in between. The CDR3 length is 17 residues. CDR3: CASSPLGGISYNSPLHF. The CDR3 DNA reads as TGTGCCAGCAGCCCACTGGGGGGGATATCCTATAATTCACCCCTCCACTTT. Combining the CDR3 with reference TRBV9 and TRBJ1-6 gives the whole variable domain DSGVTQTPKHLITATGQRVTLRCSPRSGDLSVYWYQQSLDQGLQFLIQYYNGEERAKGNILERFSAQQFPDLHSELNLSSLELGDSALYFCASSPLGGISYNSPLHFGNGTRLTVT.

Only one count was recorded for this clone. DNA for the CDR3: TGCGCCAGCAGCCAAGGGGACTACTTAACTAGCACAGATACGCAGTATTTT. This codes for CASSQGDYLTSTDTQYF. The V and J genes are TRBV4-1 and TRBJ2-3; 7 bases match TRBD2. The CDR3 runs to 17 residues. Trimming cost V 1 base and J 0 bases; bases outside gene matches: 7. Germline V CDR1 and CDR2: MGHRA, YSYEKL.

The chain recombines TRBV5-6 with TRBJ1-4; no firm D call. Germline CDR1 reads SGHDT; CDR2 reads YYEEEE. The V end was cut by 0 bases, the J end by 2 bases, with 5 bases between. The CDR3 runs 14 residues. CDR3 DNA: TGTGCCAGCAGCTTGGTGAGGACTAATGAAAAACTGTTTTTT. Translating gives CASSLVRTNEKLFF. Looking up the rest from reference TRBV5-6 and TRBJ1-4 gives the full variable domain: DAGVTQSPTHLIKTRGQQVTLRCSPKSGHDTVSWYQQALGQGPQFIFQYYEEEERQRGNFPDRFSGHQFPNYSSELNVNALLLGDSALYLCASSLVRTNEKLFFGSGTQLSVL.

V usage is TRBV19 and J usage is TRBJ1-1; 7 bases map to TRBD1. CDR1 LNHDA and CDR2 SQIVND come from the germline V gene (reference sequence). This CDR3 is built from 17 residues. J was trimmed by 6 bases and V by 5 bases; bases with no gene match: 18. As DNA, the CDR3 is TGTGCCAGTAGTCATCTAGGCCTAGGGGGCGAGGGTTCTGAAGCTTTCTTT. This codes for CASSHLGLGGEGSEAFF.

The CDR3 protein is CASSIGSGGPTGELFF. CDR3 DNA sequence: TGTGCCAGTAGTATTGGGTCGGGGGGGCCCACCGGGGAGCTGTTTTTT. J is TRBJ2-2 and V is TRBV19; 8 positions match TRBD2. V lost 3 bases and J lost 4; bases outside the gene matches: 7. Per germline, CDR1 LNHDA and CDR2 SQIVND (reference sequence). The CDR3 is made up of 16 amino acids.

This clone appeared a few times. This chain connects TRBV4-1 to TRBJ1-2, with D perhaps TRBD1 (6 bases). The length of the CDR3 is 17 residues. V was cut by 0 bases and J by 4 bases, with 18 bases left in between. Germline CDR1 and CDR2: MGHRA and YSYEKL. This CDR3 is CASSQEVALQGIYGYTF. CDR3 coding DNA: TGCGCCAGCAGCCAAGAAGTGGCACTACAGGGTATCTATGGCTACACCTTC.

As regards this clone: The sample carries other DNA sequences with the same CDR3. The chain is built from TRBV5-1 and TRBJ2-7; 10 bases fit TRBD2. This CDR3 has 13 residues. Unmatched junction bases numbered 5, after V lost 4 bases and J lost 7 bases. In germline, CDR1 is SGHRS, CDR2 YFSETQ. The CDR3 DNA is TGCGCCAGCAGCACGGGACTAGCGAGAGAGCAGTACTTC. This codes for CASSTGLAREQYF.

The chain carries TRBV5-4 and TRBJ2-3; 10 nucleotides align to TRBD1. The V and J ends lost 4 bases and 4 bases, in that order; junction bases with no gene match: 9. The CDR3 covers 16 residues. CDR1 and CDR2 (germline): SGHNT, YYREEE (reference sequence). The CDR3 sequence is CASSRVGTGAPDTQYF. The CDR3 nucleotides read TGTGCCAGCAGCCGGGTCGGGACAGGGGCTCCAGATACGCAGTATTTT.

The V and J genes are TRBV18 and TRBJ1-1, with TRBD1 matching 9 bases. The ends lost 6 bases at V and 2 bases at J; junction bases unmatched: 13. This CDR3 region has 17 residues. CDR1 KGHSH and CDR2 LQKENI come from the germline V gene. The CDR3 region has the DNA TGTGCCAGCTCGCCATCTCCGACAGGGGGGGTTAACACTGAAGCTTTCTTT. Its protein product is CASSPSPTGGVNTEAFF.

V is TRBV7-3 and J is TRBJ2-3; 10 positions agree with TRBD2. The V segment lost 5 bases and the J segment 4 bases; nucleotides outside the gene matches: 9. Germline-derived CDR1 and CDR2 are SGHTA and FQGTGA. The CDR3 sequence is 16 residues long. CDR3 sequence (DNA): TGTGCCAGCAGCCAGCAGCCTAGCGGGAGCCCAGATACGCAGTATTTT. Its translation: CASSQQPSGSPDTQYF.

This chain links TRBV19 with TRBJ1-3; the D is unclear. Germline values: CDR1 LNHDA, CDR2 SQIVND (reference sequence). With 1 base removed from V and 3 bases from J, the gap between germline ends came to 7 bases. The CDR3 is 14 residues long. CDR3 sequence: CASSIVGIGNTIYF. The CDR3 bases are TGTGCCAGTAGTATAGTGGGGATTGGAAACACCATATATTTT.

Concerning this clone itself: The sample holds other DNA sequences that translate to the same CDR3. The CDR3 loop is CASSTGQSNTEAFF. The CDR3 DNA reads as TGCGCCAGCAGCACTGGACAGTCTAACACTGAAGCTTTCTTT. The J gene is TRBJ1-1, the V gene TRBV5-1, with TRBD1 as a possible D gene (6 bases). V lost 4 bases and J lost 2, with 12 bases in between. The CDR3 covers 14 residues. Germline loops: CDR1 SGHRS, CDR2 YFSETQ.

The chain carries TRBV6-5 and TRBJ1-2; 8 bases align to TRBD1. In germline, CDR1 is MNHEY, CDR2 SVGAGI. This CDR3 contains 15 residues. V dropped 6 bases and J dropped 4; count of bases not matched to a gene: 10. The CDR3 nucleotides are TGTGCCAGCAGACCCGGACAGGGAGCGATCTATGGCTACACCTTC. This codes for CASRPGQGAIYGYTF.

The chain combines TRBV18 with TRBJ2-3, with 7 bases identical to TRBD1. The ends lost 2 bases at V and 3 bases at J; junction bases unmatched: 2. The CDR3 runs 14 residues. The germline CDR1 and CDR2 sequences are KGHSH and LQKENI. CDR3 in DNA: TGTGCCAGCTCACCAACAGGGGAGACAGATACGCAGTATTTT. It codes for CASSPTGETDTQYF.

The chain links TRBV5-1 to TRBJ1-1, with D maybe TRBD1 (5 bases). The CDR3 length is 14 residues. In germline, CDR1 is SGHRS, CDR2 YFSETQ. V was clipped by 4 bases and J by 4 bases, with 14 bases between them. CDR3 DNA sequence: TGCGCCAGCAGCAAAGGGGATTTGGGCACTGAAGCTTTCTTT. This codes for CASSKGDLGTEAFF. Supplemented by reference TRBV5-1 and TRBJ1-1, the full variable domain reads KAGVTQTPRYLIKTRGQQVTLSCSPISGHRSVSWYQQTPGQGLQFLFEYFSETQRNKGNFPGRFSGRQFSNSRSEMNVSTLELGDSALYLCASSKGDLGTEAFFGQGTRLTVV.

V gene TRBV9 combines with J gene TRBJ1-1, with TRBD1 matching over 12 bases. V dropped 2 bases and J dropped 4; count of bases not matched to a gene: 3. The germline V gene has CDR1 SGDLS and CDR2 YYNGEE. This CDR3 has 15 residues. The CDR3 DNA sequence: TGTGCCAGCAGCGTGGGACAGGGGGCCCGCACTGAAGCTTTCTTT. Its protein is CASSVGQGARTEAFF.

V gene TRBV5-6 combines with J gene TRBJ2-7; D not resolved. Deletions cut 0 bases from V and 7 bases from J, with 17 bases between. CDR1 is SGHDT, CDR2 YYEEEE, per germline. This CDR3 is 15 amino acids long. This chain's CDR3 is CASSLVTWQAGEQYF. The CDR3 DNA sequence: TGTGCCAGCAGCTTGGTCACATGGCAGGCAGGAGAGCAGTACTTC. Full variable domain (rest looked up from reference TRBV5-6 and TRBJ2-7): DAGVTQSPTHLIKTRGQQVTLRCSPKSGHDTVSWYQQALGQGPQFIFQYYEEEERQRGNFPDRFSGHQFPNYSSELNVNALLLGDSALYLCASSLVTWQAGEQYFGPGTRLTVT.

The chain employs TRBV5-4 and TRBJ2-2; possibly TRBD2 for D (6 bases). Germline loops: CDR1 SGHNT, CDR2 YYREEE (reference sequence). The CDR3 covers 16 residues. The ends were cut back, 2 bases at V and 2 bases at J, with 13 bases in the middle. The CDR3: CASSFRLVVNTGELFF. CDR3 sequence (DNA): TGTGCCAGCAGCTTTCGACTAGTCGTAAACACCGGGGAGCTGTTTTTT.

This sequence joins TRBV11-1 and TRBJ2-1; D gene ambiguous. Between the trimmed V and J ends, which lost 5 bases and 0 bases, there was a span of 14 bases. Germline V gene data show CDR1 as SGHAT and CDR2 as FQDESV (reference sequence). This CDR3 spans 16 amino acids. The CDR3 spells CASSRTRSFSYNEQFF. The CDR3 DNA reads as TGTGCCAGCAGCCGTACAAGGAGCTTCTCCTACAATGAGCAGTTCTTC. Full variable domain (missing parts from reference TRBV11-1 and TRBJ2-1): EAEVAQSPRYKITEKSQAVAFWCDPISGHATLYWYRQILGQGPELLVQFQDESVVDDSQLPKDRFSAERLKGVDSTLKIQPAELGDSAMYLCASSRTRSFSYNEQFFGPGTRLTVL.

This sequence joins TRBV5-1 and TRBJ1-1; tentative D call: TRBD1 (5 bases). The germline V and J ends were trimmed by 7 bases and 7 bases, with 17 bases remaining between them. Germline values: CDR1 SGHRS, CDR2 YFSETQ. The CDR3 is made up of 13 amino acids. CDR3 sequence reads: CASGWFGGDEAFF. CDR3 bases: TGCGCCAGCGGATGGTTCGGGGGAGATGAAGCTTTCTTT. Full variable domain (outside the CDR3, taken from reference TRBV5-1 and TRBJ1-1): KAGVTQTPRYLIKTRGQQVTLSCSPISGHRSVSWYQQTPGQGLQFLFEYFSETQRNKGNFPGRFSGRQFSNSRSEMNVSTLELGDSALYLCASGWFGGDEAFFGQGTRLTVV.

This rearrangement joins TRBV5-8 to TRBJ2-5; D may be TRBD1 (5 bases). Germline V gene lookup returns CDR1 SGHTS and CDR2 YDEGEE. V was trimmed by 0 bases and J by 1 base, leaving 7 bases between them. There are 14 residues in the CDR3. The CDR3 sequence: CASSLEGLQETQYF. The CDR3 DNA reads as TGTGCCAGCAGCTTGGAGGGGCTCCAAGAGACCCAGTACTTC.

V and J are TRBV5-4 and TRBJ1-1; D unclear. The CDR3 spans 13 residues. Germline V lookup: CDR1 SGHNT, CDR2 YYREEE (reference sequence). V was trimmed by 0 bases and J by 2 bases, leaving 5 bases between them. The CDR3 loop is CASSLGVNTEAFF. Here the CDR3 DNA reads TGTGCCAGCAGCTTGGGGGTTAACACTGAAGCTTTCTTT. Full variable domain (remainder filled in from reference TRBV5-4 and TRBJ1-1): ETGVTQSPTHLIKTRGQQVTLRCSSQSGHNTVSWYQQALGQGPQFIFQYYREEENGRGNFPPRFSGLQFPNYSSELNVNALELDDSALYLCASSLGVNTEAFFGQGTRLTVV.

This clone was recorded once. The rearrangement uses TRBV28 and TRBJ2-3; the D is unclear. CDR3 size: 14 residues. CDR1 is MDHEN, CDR2 SYDVKM, per germline. V was trimmed by 2 bases and J by 4 bases, leaving 10 bases between them. For the CDR3, the DNA is TGTGCCAGCAGTTTAGCTGGAAGTCCAGATACGCAGTATTTT. This gives the protein CASSLAGSPDTQYF.